This T cell receptor (beta chain) derives from a study of CD8+ T cells in alopecia areata. J gave up 5 bases and V 3 bases, and 8 bases lay outside the gene matches. Looked up from germline, CDR1 is GTSNPN and CDR2 is SVGIG (reference sequence). The CDR3 is 14 residues long. As regards this clone: The antigen is not known.

General study findings and limits: An increase in clonality over normal scalp was evident in lesional scalp, especially alopecia totalis/universalis.

Obtained from alopecia areata patients were lesional scalp punch biopsies along with peripheral blood. The authors extracted RNA and reverse transcribed it into cDNA as the sequencing template. TCRdb keeps only in-frame clones here, not all; method: immunoSEQ multiplex PCR. The data contain almost 250,000 clones, 67% of them singletons. This chain joins TRBV30 and TRBJ2-5; 8 bases agree with TRBD1. Sequencing was performed on CD4+ T cells sorted from blood, taken at week 0. This receptor was taken from a human donor with alopecia areata. The CDR3 protein is CAWRHGTGRETQYF. The CDR3 region has the DNA TGTGCCTGGAGGCATGGGACAGGAAGGGAGACCCAGTACTTC.